The next 21 T cell receptor beta chains were all read from a single sample in a study of cytomegalovirus exposure and HLA in healthy donors. PCR involved 60 Vbeta and 13 Jbeta primers. Sequencing was performed with immunoSEQ multiplex PCR; in TCRdb, only in-frame clones are kept and a portion is missing. Here the sample spans some 160,000 clones, approximately 81% being singletons. The sample consisted of PBMCs. These receptors were collected from a middle-aged woman in good health and CMV-seropositive.

V is TRBV5-1 and J is TRBJ2-4; 9 bases match TRBD1. The CDR3 contains 16 residues. The junction had 10 bases not matched to a gene; V was cut back by 5 bases and J by 4 bases. From germline, CDR1 is SGHRS and CDR2 YFSETQ. The CDR3 sequence: CASRVEGQGPKNIQYF. The CDR3, as DNA: TGCGCCAGCAGAGTAGAGGGACAGGGACCAAAAAACATTCAGTACTTC.

This clone appeared once. V and J are TRBV2 and TRBJ2-7, with no clear D. V was cut by 2 bases and J by 6 bases, with 8 bases left in between. The CDR3 sequence is 12 residues long. Germline assignment: CDR1 SNHLY and CDR2 FYNNEI. CDR3 region: CASSELSSEQYF. DNA for the CDR3: TGTGCCAGCAGTGAACTCTCGTCCGAGCAGTACTTC.

This clone was recorded only once. CDR3 DNA sequence: TGTGCCAGCAGTTACACAGGGGTTGGTACGCAGTATTTT. It codes for CASSYTGVGTQYF. The genes are TRBV28 and TRBJ2-3, with 7 bases that match TRBD1. The germline V gene encodes CDR1 MDHEN and CDR2 SYDVKM. This CDR3 contains 13 residues. The junction had 6 bases not matched to a gene; V was cut back by 4 bases and J by 8 bases.

The rearrangement joins TRBV5-3 to TRBJ2-7, with TRBD1 identical over 9 bases. TRBV5-3 is classed as an ORF, of uncertain function. CDR3 length: 17 residues. The V and J ends lost 3 bases and 4 bases, in that order; junction bases with no gene match: 14. In DNA, the CDR3 is TGTGCCAGAAGCTCCGGGACAGGGCCGGGGGTGGGATACGAGCAGTACTTC. Translated, it gives CARSSGTGPGVGYEQYF.

The chain carries TRBV15 and TRBJ2-2; D perhaps matches TRBD2 (7 bases). Trimming took off 3 bases at V and 3 bases at J, with 14 bases between the two ends. The CDR3 is 16 residues long. The germline V gene encodes CDR1 LNHNV and CDR2 YYDKDF (reference sequence). The CDR3 DNA sequence: TGTGCCACCAGCAGTTTAGGGGGGGGATACACCGGGGAGCTGTTTTTT. Its translation is CATSSLGGGYTGELFF.

The chain has TRBV2 and TRBJ2-5; D unclear. The J call may be in error: the DNA end matches TRBJ2-7 better. Germline values: CDR1 SNHLY, CDR2 FYNNEI. This CDR3 region has 14 residues. CDR3 protein: CASSEASLSNEQYF. CDR3 nucleotide sequence: TGTGCCAGCAGTGAAGCGAGTCTTAGTAACGAGCAGTACTTC.

The rearrangement joins TRBV4-2 to TRBJ2-2; 7 nucleotides align to TRBD2. Germline V gene lookup returns CDR1 LGHNA and CDR2 YNFKEQ. Trimming took 0 bases from V and 8 from J; bases not matched to a gene: 9. The CDR3 length is 16 residues. CDR3 residues: CASSQETSPSLGELFF. Here the CDR3 DNA reads TGTGCCAGCAGCCAAGAGACTAGCCCCTCGTTAGGGGAGCTGTTTTTT.

This clone was found once. This rearrangement joins TRBV5-4 to TRBJ2-7; 11 nucleotides agree with TRBD1. Germline V gene sequence: CDR1 SGHNT, CDR2 YYREEE (reference sequence). With 4 bases clipped from V and 5 bases from J, the junction kept 2 bases outside the gene matches. This CDR3 spans 13 amino acids. The CDR3 nucleotides are TGTGCCAGCAGCCTGGGACAGGGGGACGAGCAGTACTTC. Amino acid sequence: CASSLGQGDEQYF.

The V call is TRBV28, the J call TRBJ1-5, with 7 bases identical to TRBD1. CDR1 and CDR2 (germline): MDHEN, SYDVKM. V lost 5 bases, J lost 4 bases, and 11 bases stayed unmatched. The CDR3 extends over 16 amino acids. CDR3 nucleotide sequence: TGTGCCAGCAGTGAGGCCGGGACAGCAACTAATCAGCCCCAGCATTTT. Protein product: CASSEAGTATNQPQHF.

The chain combines TRBV18 with TRBJ1-1; 7 bases align to TRBD1. Unmatched junction bases numbered 12, after V lost 5 bases and J lost 3 bases. Germline V gene data show CDR1 as KGHSH and CDR2 as LQKENI. The CDR3 has 16 amino acids. The CDR3 bases are TGTGCCAGCTCATCCGTACAGGGGATGAGGTACACTGAAGCTTTCTTT. This encodes CASSSVQGMRYTEAFF.

The J gene is TRBJ2-7, the V gene TRBV6-5; TRBD1 matches 7 bases. V shed 6 bases and J 6 bases; nucleotides not matched to a gene: 11. This CDR3 spans 14 amino acids. Germline values: CDR1 MNHEY, CDR2 SVGAGI. The CDR3 here is CASSEGQVSPEQYF. CDR3 coding DNA: TGTGCCAGCAGCGAAGGACAGGTATCTCCCGAGCAGTACTTC.

The J gene is TRBJ1-2, the V gene TRBV6-6, with 8 nucleotides matching TRBD1. V lost 0 bases to trimming and J lost 8 bases; unmatched junction nucleotides: 8. CDR3 length equals 15 residues. Germline V gene data show CDR1 as MNHNY and CDR2 as SVGAGI (reference sequence). Written as DNA, the CDR3 is TGTGCCAGCAGTTACTCGAGTACAGGGGGGCAGGGCTACACCTTC. This sequence encodes CASSYSSTGGQGYTF.

The chain employs TRBV9 and TRBJ2-7, with 11 bases matching TRBD1. The CDR3 loop spans 16 amino acids. Germline CDR1 SGDLS, CDR2 YYNGEE. Losses at the gene ends were 0 bases for V and 5 bases for J; bases not matched to a gene: 7. The CDR3 loop is CASSVGSWTGGDEQYF. CDR3 DNA: TGTGCCAGCAGCGTAGGTAGTTGGACAGGGGGCGACGAGCAGTACTTC.

The rearrangement uses TRBV4-2 and TRBJ2-1, with TRBD2 matching over 9 bases. The CDR3 loop spans 17 amino acids. CDR1 and CDR2 (germline): LGHNA, YNFKEQ. Losses at the gene ends were 0 bases for V and 8 bases for J; bases not matched to a gene: 11. The CDR3 loop is CASSQDLRLAVGDEQFF. The CDR3 coding sequence is TGTGCCAGCAGCCAAGATTTAAGACTAGCGGTAGGGGATGAGCAGTTCTTC.

This sequence joins TRBV21-1 and TRBJ2-1; the table names TRBD2, a call not compared with the DNA. TRBV21-1 is classified as a pseudogene. The CDR3 contains 14 residues. CDR3 in amino acids: CGVPPGGRPNEQFF. The DNA of the CDR3 is TGTGGCGTTCCTCCCGGGGGGCGACCGAATGAGCAGTTCTTC.

J is TRBJ2-2 and V is TRBV7-3; 9 nucleotides line up with TRBD2. The germline V gene has CDR1 SGHTA and CDR2 FQGTGA. The CDR3 consists of 16 residues. V lost 4 bases and J lost 4; bases outside the gene matches: 7. CDR3 sequence (DNA): TGTGCCAGCAGCTGGAGTCTAGCGGGATCCACCGGGGAGCTGTTTTTT. This translates into CASSWSLAGSTGELFF.

The chain uses TRBV7-8 and TRBJ2-7, with D perhaps matching TRBD2 (6 bases). This CDR3 has 14 residues. The V end was cut by 5 bases, the J end by 1 base, with 12 bases between. CDR1 is SGHVS, CDR2 FQNEAQ, per germline. DNA for the CDR3: TGTGCCAGCAGCATGGAGGGCCCGTCCTACGAGCAGTACTTC. Amino acids: CASSMEGPSYEQYF.

The V gene is TRBV6-5, the J gene TRBJ1-4; D perhaps matches TRBD1 (6 bases). Germline V gene lookup returns CDR1 MNHEY and CDR2 SVGAGI. Trimming stripped 6 bases from V and 8 bases from J, with 13 bases between. CDR3 size: 13 residues. The CDR3 loop is CASRSDRTEKLFF. In DNA, the CDR3 is TGTGCCAGCAGAAGCGACAGGACCGAAAAACTGTTTTTT.

This chain connects TRBV19 to TRBJ2-1, with 13 bases that match TRBD2. CDR3 length: 17 amino acids. Germline V gene data show CDR1 as LNHDA and CDR2 as SQIVND (reference sequence). V was clipped by 5 bases and J by 0 bases; unmatched bases: 4. The CDR3 loop reads CASSVRTSGSSYNEQFF. DNA of the CDR3: TGTGCCAGTAGTGTCAGGACTAGCGGGAGCTCCTACAATGAGCAGTTCTTC. The full variable domain, completed using reference TRBV19 and TRBJ2-1, is DGGITQSPKYLFRKEGQNVTLSCEQNLNHDAMYWYRQDPGQGLRLIYYSQIVNDFQKGDIAEGYSVSREKKESFPLTVTSAQKNPTAFYLCASSVRTSGSSYNEQFFGPGTRLTVL.

This clone was picked up a small number of times. The genes are TRBV30 and TRBJ1-1; no clear D. The CDR3 covers 13 residues. With 0 bases removed from V and 0 bases from J, the gap between germline ends came to 5 bases. Germline CDR1 GTSNPN, CDR2 SVGIG (reference sequence). CDR3 bases: TGTGCCTGGAGTGTAACAGTGAACACTGAAGCTTTCTTT. The encoded protein is CAWSVTVNTEAFF.

J is TRBJ1-1 and V is TRBV11-2; 9 positions match TRBD1. Germline CDR1 SGHAT, CDR2 FQNNGV. The CDR3 runs 15 residues. The trim removed 0 bases at V and 11 bases at J, leaving 10 bases unmatched. The CDR3 is CASSLDLRTGAWAFF. The CDR3 nucleotides are TGTGCCAGCAGCTTAGATCTAAGGACAGGGGCATGGGCTTTCTTT.